A selection of T cell receptor beta chains follows, all from one sample in a study of shared T cell receptors in the human thymus. The protocol was immunoSEQ multiplex PCR, while the TCRdb copy is restricted to in-frame clones and leaves out a portion. Of about 380,000 clones detected, roughly 94% appear once; the ten largest clones hold around 0.018%. The material sequenced was thymocytes. The receptor source for this set is a human donor. The CDR3 runs from the conserved cysteine through the conserved F or W. D genes are given only for firm matches. The size field is filled for only some rows; it gives once, few, many or a size class.

j_gene	d_gene	abundance	v_gene	CDR3aa	CDR3nt
TRBJ2-7	.	.	TRBV27	CASSFRGYEQYF	TGTGCCAGCAGTTTTAGGGGTTACGAGCAGTACTTC
TRBJ2-3	.	.	TRBV2	CASSVRDTQYF	TGTGCCAGCAGTGTACGGGATACGCAGTATTTT
TRBJ2-7	TRBD2	.	TRBV5-4	CASSLGVREGLYEQYF	TGTGCCAGCAGCTTGGGGGTTCGGGAGGGCCTTTACGAGCAGTACTTC
TRBJ2-7	.	.	TRBV18	CASSPIAGWDSYEQYF	TGTGCCAGCTCGCCCATTGCAGGGTGGGATTCCTACGAGCAGTACTTC
TRBJ2-6	.	.	TRBV5-1	CASSLGGSGANVLTF	TGCGCCAGCAGCTTGGGGGGCTCTGGGGCCAACGTCCTGACTTTC
TRBJ1-2	.	once	TRBV11-3	CASSSAAWRGNYGYTF	TGTGCCAGCAGCTCAGCCGCGTGGCGTGGGAACTATGGCTACACCTTC
TRBJ2-1	TRBD2	.	TRBV4-3	CASSQDYQREGENEQFF	TGCGCCAGCAGCCAAGACTATCAGCGGGAGGGAGAGAATGAGCAGTTCTTC
TRBJ1-5	.	.	TRBV7-2	CASSLAPDSGNQPQHF	TGTGCCAGCAGCTTAGCTCCGGACAGTGGTAATCAGCCCCAGCATTTT
TRBJ1-2	TRBD1	.	TRBV5-4	CASSFYDAGGYYGYTF	TGTGCCAGCAGCTTTTATGACGCAGGGGGCTACTATGGCTACACCTTC
TRBJ1-3	.	.	TRBV14	CASSQLKTGTAGNTIYF	TGTGCCAGCAGCCAACTAAAAACCGGGACGGCTGGAAACACCATATATTTT
TRBJ2-7	TRBD2	.	TRBV7-2	CASSLPRTSGPQF	TGTGCCAGCAGCCTTCCACGGACTAGCGGGCCTCAATTC
TRBJ2-7	.	.	TRBV4-1	CASSQFKLGSYEQYF	TGCGCCAGCAGCCAATTTAAACTGGGATCCTACGAGCAGTACTTC
TRBJ2-7	TRBD2	once	TRBV5-1	CASSLGLAAISYEQYF	TGCGCCAGCAGTCTGGGACTAGCGGCGATTTCCTACGAGCAGTACTTC
TRBJ2-6	.	.	TRBV7-8	CASSRRDNLSGANVLTF	TGTGCCAGCAGCCGCCGGGACAATCTCTCTGGGGCCAACGTCCTGACTTTC
TRBJ2-2	.	.	TRBV19	CASSIGQGHTGELFF	TGTGCCAGTAGTATTGGGCAGGGGCACACCGGGGAGCTGTTTTTT
TRBJ2-1	TRBD2	.	TRBV28	CASSSGSGYNEQFF	TGTGCCAGCAGTAGCGGGAGTGGGTACAATGAGCAGTTCTTC
TRBJ2-5	TRBD2	.	TRBV10-2	CASSESRTSGRSETQYF	TGCGCCAGCAGTGAGTCGCGGACTAGCGGGAGATCGGAGACCCAGTACTTC
TRBJ1-4	.	.	TRBV27	CASSPVRGWVATNEKLFF	TGTGCCAGCAGTCCTGTGCGGGGGTGGGTTGCAACTAATGAAAAACTGTTTTTT
TRBJ1-4	.	.	TRBV4-1	CASSQEGGGDSGTQHNEKLFF	TGCGCCAGCAGCCAAGAAGGCGGGGGCGACTCCGGCACGCAACATAATGAAAAACTGTTTTTT
TRBJ2-3	.	.	TRBV15	CATSRDTGLSPSTDTQYF	TGTGCCACCAGCAGAGATACAGGGCTTTCCCCTAGCACAGATACGCAGTATTTT
TRBJ2-1	TRBD2	.	TRBV18	CASSQVAGLYNEQFF	TGTGCCAGCTCACAAGTAGCGGGACTCTACAATGAGCAGTTCTTC
TRBJ2-7	.	.	TRBV28	CASSLGTSDTYEQYF	TGTGCCAGCAGTCTTGGGACTTCTGACACCTACGAGCAGTACTTC
TRBJ1-2	.	.	TRBV27	CASSFGWFYGYTF	TGTGCCAGCAGTTTTGGATGGTTCTATGGCTACACCTTC
TRBJ1-4	.	.	TRBV30	CAWSVNGSPATNEKLFF	TGTGCCTGGAGTGTAAATGGCAGCCCTGCAACTAATGAAAAACTGTTTTTT
TRBJ2-5	.	.	TRBV5-1	CASTLGANPQETQYF	TGCGCCAGCACCCTTGGGGCCAATCCGCAAGAGACCCAGTACTTC
TRBJ2-5	TRBD2	.	TRBV7-8	CASSLEMCTGGYQETQYF	TGTGCCAGCAGCTTAGAAATGTGTACGGGAGGGTACCAAGAGACCCAGTACTTC
TRBJ2-5	.	.	TRBV29-1	CSVADRKETQYF	TGCAGCGTCGCTGACAGAAAAGAGACCCAGTACTTC
TRBJ2-1	.	.	TRBV19	CASSTGSPEYNEQFF	TGTGCCAGTAGTACCGGGTCGCCGGAGTACAATGAGCAGTTCTTC
TRBJ1-4	.	.	TRBV7-9	CASSLAVNRESNEKLFF	TGTGCCAGCAGCTTAGCGGTAAACAGGGAGTCTAATGAAAAACTGTTTTTT
TRBJ1-2	.	.	TRBV6-5	CASSYGRGNYGYTF	TGTGCCAGCAGTTACGGGCGGGGTAACTATGGCTACACCTTC
TRBJ1-2	TRBD1	.	TRBV4-3	CASSLENCETGVVCGYTF	TGCGCCAGCAGCCTAGAAAATTGCGAGACAGGGGTAGTCTGTGGCTACACCTTC
TRBJ2-1	TRBD2	.	TRBV29-1	CSVDSGRAEDEQFF	TGCAGCGTCGACAGCGGGAGGGCCGAGGATGAGCAGTTCTTC
TRBJ1-2	.	.	TRBV7-6	CASSLGGFYGYTF	TGTGCCAGCAGCTTGGGGGGTTTTTATGGCTACACCTTC
TRBJ2-1	TRBD2	.	TRBV27	CASSSTSGRVNNEQFF	TGTGCCAGCAGCAGCACTAGCGGGAGGGTTAACAATGAGCAGTTCTTC
TRBJ1-3	.	.	TRBV7-2	CASSSKGVSGNTIYF	TGTGCCAGCAGCTCTAAAGGGGTCTCTGGAAACACCATATATTTT
TRBJ1-4	.	.	TRBV11-2	CASSFSATNEKLFF	TGTGCCAGCAGCTTTTCTGCAACTAATGAAAAACTGTTTTTT
TRBJ2-7	TRBD2	.	TRBV30	CALRPSTSGSVDYEQYF	TGTGCCTTAAGACCCTCGACTAGCGGGAGCGTGGACTACGAGCAGTACTTC
TRBJ2-5	.	.	TRBV18	CASSPGTQKETQYF	TGTGCCAGCTCACCCGGGACACAGAAAGAGACCCAGTACTTC
TRBJ2-3	TRBD2	.	TRBV7-3	CASSPLGLAEPTDTQYF	TGTGCCAGCAGCCCCCTCGGACTAGCGGAACCCACAGATACGCAGTATTTT
TRBJ1-5	.	once	TRBV28	CATRGGVRGNQPQHF	TGTGCCACCCGAGGGGGGGTGAGGGGCAATCAGCCCCAGCATTTT